The sample holds a few counts of the clone carrying this T cell receptor (beta chain). What it recognizes is unknown. This sample is part of a study of a mutant IDH1 vaccine in newly diagnosed glioma. Across the study: Vaccine administration was initiated 4-6 weeks following radiotherapy alone, or with temozolomide cycles. Radiotherapy, temozolomide, or both had been given previously, and both were given to most.

The data were produced by immunoSEQ multiplex PCR, yet TCRdb's version contains in-frame clones alone and is incomplete. Of approximately 41,000 clones in the sample, roughly four fifths were seen once. Study-level findings and limits: The study observed vaccine-induced immune responses in around 94% of patients. Changes in top peripheral clonotypes did not appear linked to pseudoprogression.

Time point here: week 23, last vaccination. Every single dose of the vaccine, 300 ug of mutant IDH1 20-mer peptide, came with topical imiquimod. This sequence was found in a man in his forties with glioma. The sequencing used PBMCs, collected from a glioma patient whose treatment included an IDH1 peptide vaccine.

As DNA, the CDR3 is TGTGCCAGCAGCCAAGATCTCGAGGGTGAAGCTTTCTTT. Protein: CASSQDLEGEAFF. The genes are TRBV14 and TRBJ1-1; D not certain. Per the germline V gene, CDR1 is SGHDN and CDR2 is FVKESK. The CDR3 is made up of 13 amino acids. V lost 0 bases, J lost 7 bases, and 9 bases lay in between.